This TCR beta chain is from a study of OX40 agonist ivuxolimab in advanced cancers. Findings and caveats of the study: The CD4+ and CD8+ T cells in the blood had expanded clonally by week 6 at 0.1 to 3.0 mg/kg. Expanded peripheral T-cell antigen specificity went undetermined. In CD8+ T cells, expanded clones were on average more numerous than in CD4+.

Trimming cost V 2 bases and J 2 bases; bases outside gene matches: 8. The CDR3 length is 16 residues. CDR1 and CDR2 (germline): SGDLS, YYNGEE. The protocol was immunoSEQ multiplex PCR, while the TCRdb copy is restricted to in-frame clones and leaves out a portion. The table shows about 100,000 clones, with approximately 90% occurring only once. Details on this clone: Antigen specificity is unknown.

The TCR originated in an adult with an advanced solid tumor such as melanoma, head and neck, liver or kidney cancer. Sample: CD4+ or CD8+ T cells sorted from blood, taken in a trial of the OX40 agonist ivuxolimab. This sequence joins TRBV9 and TRBJ2-3; 7 bases agree with TRBD2. The CDR3 DNA reads as TGTGCCAGCAGCGTGGGTAGCGGGTTATACACAGATACGCAGTATTTT. Protein product: CASSVGSGLYTDTQYF. Variable domain in full (rest from reference TRBV9 and TRBJ2-3): DSGVTQTPKHLITATGQRVTLRCSPRSGDLSVYWYQQSLDQGLQFLIQYYNGEERAKGNILERFSAQQFPDLHSELNLSSLELGDSALYFCASSVGSGLYTDTQYFGPGTRLTVL.